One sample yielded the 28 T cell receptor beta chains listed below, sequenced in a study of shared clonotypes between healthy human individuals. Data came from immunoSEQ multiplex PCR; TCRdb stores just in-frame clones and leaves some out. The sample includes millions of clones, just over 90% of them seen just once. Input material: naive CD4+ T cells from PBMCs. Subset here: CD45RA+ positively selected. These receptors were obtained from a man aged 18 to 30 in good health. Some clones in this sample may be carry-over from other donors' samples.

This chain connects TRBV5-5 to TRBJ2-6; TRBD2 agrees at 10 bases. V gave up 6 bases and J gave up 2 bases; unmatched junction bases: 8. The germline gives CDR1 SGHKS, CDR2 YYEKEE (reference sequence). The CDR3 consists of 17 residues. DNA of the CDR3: TGTGCCAGCATCGAATCCCTAGCGGGAGCTGGGGCCAACGTCCTGACTTTC. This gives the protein CASIESLAGAGANVLTF.

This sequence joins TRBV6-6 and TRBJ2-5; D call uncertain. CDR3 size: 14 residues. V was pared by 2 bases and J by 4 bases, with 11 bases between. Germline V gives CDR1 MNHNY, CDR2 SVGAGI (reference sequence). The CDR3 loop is CASSYRRGTETQYF. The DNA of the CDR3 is TGTGCCAGCAGTTACCGCAGAGGTACAGAGACCCAGTACTTC.

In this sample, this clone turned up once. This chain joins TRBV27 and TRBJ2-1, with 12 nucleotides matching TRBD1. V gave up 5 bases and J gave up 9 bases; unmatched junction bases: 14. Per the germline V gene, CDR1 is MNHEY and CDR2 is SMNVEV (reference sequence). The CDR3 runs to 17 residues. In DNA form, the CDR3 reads TGTGCCAGCAGTCGAAGAACCGGGACAGGGGGCTGGACTGAGCAGTTCTTC. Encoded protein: CASSRRTGTGGWTEQFF.

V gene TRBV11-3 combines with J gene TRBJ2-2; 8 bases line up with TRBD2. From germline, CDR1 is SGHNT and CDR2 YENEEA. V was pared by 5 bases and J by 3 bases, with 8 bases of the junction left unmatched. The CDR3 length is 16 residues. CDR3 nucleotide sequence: TGTGCCAGCAGCCCCTGGACTAGCCGACACACCGGGGAGCTGTTTTTT. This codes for CASSPWTSRHTGELFF.

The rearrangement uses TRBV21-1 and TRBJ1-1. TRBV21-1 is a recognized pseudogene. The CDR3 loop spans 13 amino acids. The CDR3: CASSIPENTEAFF. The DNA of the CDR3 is TGTGCCAGCAGCATCCCGGAGAACACTGAAGCTTTCTTT.

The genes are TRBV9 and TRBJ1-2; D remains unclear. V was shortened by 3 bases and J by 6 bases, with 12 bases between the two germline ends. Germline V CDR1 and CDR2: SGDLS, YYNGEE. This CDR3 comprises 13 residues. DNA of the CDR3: TGTGCCAGCAGCGCCCCTACCGGGGATGGCTACACCTTC. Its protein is CASSAPTGDGYTF.

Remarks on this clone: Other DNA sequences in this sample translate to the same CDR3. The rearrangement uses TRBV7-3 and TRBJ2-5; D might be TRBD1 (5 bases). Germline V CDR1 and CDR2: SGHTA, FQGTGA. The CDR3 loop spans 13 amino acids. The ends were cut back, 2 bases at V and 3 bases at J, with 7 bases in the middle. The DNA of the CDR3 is TGTGCCAGCAGCTTACGCAGGGAAGAGACCCAGTACTTC. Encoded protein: CASSLRREETQYF.

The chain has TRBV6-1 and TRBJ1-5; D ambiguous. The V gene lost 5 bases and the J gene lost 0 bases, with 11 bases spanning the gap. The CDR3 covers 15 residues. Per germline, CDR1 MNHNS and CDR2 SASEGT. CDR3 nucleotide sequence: TGTGCCAGCAGTAGAGAATTTAATAGCAATCAGCCCCAGCATTTT. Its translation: CASSREFNSNQPQHF.

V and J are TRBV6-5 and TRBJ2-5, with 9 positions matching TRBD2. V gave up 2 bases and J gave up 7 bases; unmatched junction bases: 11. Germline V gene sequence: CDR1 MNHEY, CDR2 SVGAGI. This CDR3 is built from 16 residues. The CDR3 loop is CASSYLRGLAAGTQYF. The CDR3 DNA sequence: TGTGCCAGCAGTTACCTTCGGGGACTAGCCGCAGGGACCCAGTACTTC.

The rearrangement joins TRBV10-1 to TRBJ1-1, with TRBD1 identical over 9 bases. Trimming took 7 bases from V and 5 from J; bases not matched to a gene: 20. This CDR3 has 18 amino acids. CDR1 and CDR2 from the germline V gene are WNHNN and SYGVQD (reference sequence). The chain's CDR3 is CASICLLRTGARETEAFF. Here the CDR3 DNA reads TGCGCCAGCATATGCTTACTTCGGACAGGGGCGCGGGAAACTGAAGCTTTCTTT.

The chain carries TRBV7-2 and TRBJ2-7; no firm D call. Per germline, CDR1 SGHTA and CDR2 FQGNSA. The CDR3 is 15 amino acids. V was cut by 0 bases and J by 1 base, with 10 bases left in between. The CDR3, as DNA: TGTGCCAGCAGCTTAGCCCGCAGGAATTCCTACGAGCAGTACTTC. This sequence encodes CASSLARRNSYEQYF.

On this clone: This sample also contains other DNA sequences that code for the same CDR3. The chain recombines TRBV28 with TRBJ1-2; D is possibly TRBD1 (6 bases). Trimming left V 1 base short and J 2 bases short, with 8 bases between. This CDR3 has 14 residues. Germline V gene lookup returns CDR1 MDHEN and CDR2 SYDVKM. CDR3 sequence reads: CASSLFQGNYGYTF. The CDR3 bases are TGTGCCAGCAGTTTATTCCAGGGGAACTATGGCTACACCTTC.

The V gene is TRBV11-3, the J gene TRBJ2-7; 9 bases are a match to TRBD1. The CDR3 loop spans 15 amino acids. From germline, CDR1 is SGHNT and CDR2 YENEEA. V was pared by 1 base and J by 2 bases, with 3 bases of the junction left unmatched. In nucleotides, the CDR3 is TGTGCCAGCAGCTTAGCGGGGACAGGGACCTACGAGCAGTACTTC. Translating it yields CASSLAGTGTYEQYF.

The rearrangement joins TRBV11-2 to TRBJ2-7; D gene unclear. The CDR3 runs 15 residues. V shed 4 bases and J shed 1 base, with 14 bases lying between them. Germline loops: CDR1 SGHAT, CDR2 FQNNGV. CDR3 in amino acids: CASSSYPDGSYEQYF. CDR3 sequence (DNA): TGTGCCAGCAGCTCTTACCCCGACGGATCCTACGAGCAGTACTTC.

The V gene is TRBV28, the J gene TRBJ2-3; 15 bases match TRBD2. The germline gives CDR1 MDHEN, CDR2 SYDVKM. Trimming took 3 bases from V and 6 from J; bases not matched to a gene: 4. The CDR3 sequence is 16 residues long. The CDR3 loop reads CASSLGTSGRPDTQYF. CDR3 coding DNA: TGTGCCAGCAGTTTGGGGACTAGCGGGAGGCCTGATACGCAGTATTTT.

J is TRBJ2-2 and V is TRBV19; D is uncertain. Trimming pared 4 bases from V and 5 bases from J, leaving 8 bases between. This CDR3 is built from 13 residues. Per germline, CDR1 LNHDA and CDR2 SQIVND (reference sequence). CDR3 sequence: CASSNTVTGELFF. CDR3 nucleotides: TGTGCCAGTAGTAACACAGTTACCGGGGAGCTGTTTTTT.

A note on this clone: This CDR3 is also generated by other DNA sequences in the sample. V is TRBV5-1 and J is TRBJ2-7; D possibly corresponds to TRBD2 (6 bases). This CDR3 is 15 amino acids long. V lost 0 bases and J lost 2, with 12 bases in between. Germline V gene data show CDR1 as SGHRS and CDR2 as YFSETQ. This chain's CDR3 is CASSLVGGPTYEQYF. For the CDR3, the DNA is TGCGCCAGCAGCTTGGTCGGAGGGCCCACCTACGAGCAGTACTTC.

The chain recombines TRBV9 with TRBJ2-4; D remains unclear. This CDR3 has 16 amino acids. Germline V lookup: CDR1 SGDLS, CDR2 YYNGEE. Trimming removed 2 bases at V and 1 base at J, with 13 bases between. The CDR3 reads CASSVHFRGAKNIQYF. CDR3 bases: TGTGCCAGCAGCGTCCACTTTAGAGGCGCCAAAAACATTCAGTACTTC.

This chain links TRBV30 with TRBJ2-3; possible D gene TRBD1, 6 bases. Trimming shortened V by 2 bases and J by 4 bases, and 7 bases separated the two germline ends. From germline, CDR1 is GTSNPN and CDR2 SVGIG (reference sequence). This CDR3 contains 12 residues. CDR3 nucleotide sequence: TGTGCCTGGAGTTCAGGGGCAGATACGCAGTATTTT. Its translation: CAWSSGADTQYF.

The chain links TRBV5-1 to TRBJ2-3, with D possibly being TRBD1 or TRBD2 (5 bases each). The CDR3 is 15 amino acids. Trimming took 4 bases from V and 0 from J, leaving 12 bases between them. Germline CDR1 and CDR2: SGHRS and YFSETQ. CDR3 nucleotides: TGCGCCAGCAGCACGGGGCCTGCTAGCACAGATACGCAGTATTTT. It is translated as CASSTGPASTDTQYF.

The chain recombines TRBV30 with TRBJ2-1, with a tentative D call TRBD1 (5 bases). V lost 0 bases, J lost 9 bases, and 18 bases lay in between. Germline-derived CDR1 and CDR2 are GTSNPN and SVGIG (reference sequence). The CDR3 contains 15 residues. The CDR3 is CAWSVSWPGRGEQFF. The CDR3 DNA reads TGTGCCTGGAGTGTAAGTTGGCCAGGAAGGGGTGAGCAGTTCTTC.

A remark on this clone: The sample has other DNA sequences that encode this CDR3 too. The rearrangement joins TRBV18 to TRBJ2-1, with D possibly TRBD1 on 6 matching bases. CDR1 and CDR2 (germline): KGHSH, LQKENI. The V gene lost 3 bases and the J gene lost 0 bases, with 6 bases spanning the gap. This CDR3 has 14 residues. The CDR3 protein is CASSPRGSYNEQFF. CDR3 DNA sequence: TGTGCCAGCTCACCCAGGGGCTCCTACAATGAGCAGTTCTTC.

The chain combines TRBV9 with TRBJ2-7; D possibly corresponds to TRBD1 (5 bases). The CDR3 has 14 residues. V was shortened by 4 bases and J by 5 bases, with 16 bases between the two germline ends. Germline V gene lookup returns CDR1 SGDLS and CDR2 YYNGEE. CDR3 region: CASSPQDTWDEQYF. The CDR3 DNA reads TGTGCCAGCAGCCCTCAGGACACATGGGACGAGCAGTACTTC.

The CDR3 DNA is TGCGCCAGCAGCTTGGCTTTAGTTAGCGGGAGCTCAGATACGCAGTATTTT. Translation: CASSLALVSGSSDTQYF. The V call is TRBV5-1, the J call TRBJ2-3, with 9 bases aligning to TRBD2. Looked up from germline, CDR1 is SGHRS and CDR2 is YFSETQ. The junction had 9 bases not matched to a gene; V was cut back by 0 bases and J by 4 bases. CDR3 length: 17 residues.

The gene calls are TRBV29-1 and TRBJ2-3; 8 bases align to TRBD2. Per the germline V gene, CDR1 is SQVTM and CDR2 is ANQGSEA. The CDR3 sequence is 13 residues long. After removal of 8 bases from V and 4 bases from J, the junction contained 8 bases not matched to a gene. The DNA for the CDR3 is TGCAGCCGGACGGGAGGGAGCGCAGATACGCAGTATTTT. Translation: CSRTGGSADTQYF.

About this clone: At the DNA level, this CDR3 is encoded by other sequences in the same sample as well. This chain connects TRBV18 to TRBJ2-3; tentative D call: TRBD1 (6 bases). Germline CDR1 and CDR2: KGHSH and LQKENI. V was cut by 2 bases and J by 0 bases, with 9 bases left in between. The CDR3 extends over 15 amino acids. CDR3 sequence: CASSPSRGSTDTQYF. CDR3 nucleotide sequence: TGTGCCAGCTCACCAAGCAGGGGAAGCACAGATACGCAGTATTTT.

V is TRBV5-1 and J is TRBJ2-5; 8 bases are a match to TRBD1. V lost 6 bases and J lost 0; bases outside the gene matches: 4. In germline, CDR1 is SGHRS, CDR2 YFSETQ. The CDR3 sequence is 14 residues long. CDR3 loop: CASTTGVYQETQYF. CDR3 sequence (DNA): TGCGCCAGCACGACAGGGGTTTACCAAGAGACCCAGTACTTC. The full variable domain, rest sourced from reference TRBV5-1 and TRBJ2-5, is KAGVTQTPRYLIKTRGQQVTLSCSPISGHRSVSWYQQTPGQGLQFLFEYFSETQRNKGNFPGRFSGRQFSNSRSEMNVSTLELGDSALYLCASTTGVYQETQYFGPGTRLLVL.

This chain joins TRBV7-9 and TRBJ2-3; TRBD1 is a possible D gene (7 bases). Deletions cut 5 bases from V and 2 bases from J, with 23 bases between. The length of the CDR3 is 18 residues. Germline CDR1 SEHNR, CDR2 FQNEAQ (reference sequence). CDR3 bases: TGTGCCAGCAGCCGAAACGGGGGCGGGACAGCTTACACAGATACGCAGTATTTT. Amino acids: CASSRNGGGTAYTDTQYF.